A single sample gave rise to the 17 T cell receptor beta chains below, sequenced in a study of T cell clones after liver transplantation. TCRdb's copy holds only in-frame clones and misses some; the assay was immunoSEQ multiplex PCR. Among tens of thousands of clones, about 70% were seen once, and the ten largest hold approximately 3%. The input for sequencing was CD4+ T cells from blood, taken at the 15-month timepoint. The source is a human patient who received a liver transplant. Part of the T cells may come from the graft donor.

In this sample, this clone turned up many times. The rearrangement links TRBV4-2 to TRBJ2-1, with D tentatively TRBD2 (6 bases). Trimming took 0 bases from V and 10 from J, leaving 10 bases between them. CDR1 LGHNA and CDR2 YNFKEQ come from the germline V gene. The CDR3 sequence is 13 residues long. The CDR3 bases are TGTGCCAGCAGCCAAGATGGGGCGGGGGAGCAGTTCTTC. Protein sequence: CASSQDGAGEQFF.

There are a few counts of this clone. V is TRBV6-1 and J is TRBJ1-4; D uncertain. The CDR3 spans 14 residues. Trimming pared 4 bases from V and 4 bases from J, leaving 10 bases between. In germline, CDR1 is MNHNS, CDR2 SASEGT. The CDR3 DNA is TGTGCCAGCAGTGGCGACGGGCTTAATGAAAAACTGTTTTTT. Translated: CASSGDGLNEKLFF.

The chain joins TRBV19 to TRBJ1-2, with no clear D. The germline V and J ends were trimmed by 4 bases and 0 bases, with 12 bases remaining between them. The CDR3 has 15 amino acids. Germline V CDR1 and CDR2: LNHDA, SQIVND (reference sequence). The CDR3 nucleotides are TGTGCCAGTAGTAAAGATCAAGGGTCTAACTATGGCTACACCTTC. It yields the protein CASSKDQGSNYGYTF. Using reference TRBV19 and TRBJ1-2 for the parts outside the CDR3, the full variable domain is DGGITQSPKYLFRKEGQNVTLSCEQNLNHDAMYWYRQDPGQGLRLIYYSQIVNDFQKGDIAEGYSVSREKKESFPLTVTSAQKNPTAFYLCASSKDQGSNYGYTFGSGTRLTVV.

The chain carries TRBV9 and TRBJ2-1, with D perhaps assigned TRBD1 or TRBD2 (5 bases each). V gave up 2 bases and J gave up 5 bases, with 11 bases separating them. Germline loops: CDR1 SGDLS, CDR2 YYNGEE. CDR3 length: 14 residues. The CDR3, as DNA: TGTGCCAGCAGCGTTCCGGGACCAAACAATGAGCAGTTCTTC. This sequence encodes CASSVPGPNNEQFF. Supplemented by reference TRBV9 and TRBJ2-1, the full variable domain reads DSGVTQTPKHLITATGQRVTLRCSPRSGDLSVYWYQQSLDQGLQFLIQYYNGEERAKGNILERFSAQQFPDLHSELNLSSLELGDSALYFCASSVPGPNNEQFFGPGTRLTVL.

The genes are TRBV7-4 and TRBJ2-7; 9 positions agree with TRBD2. The J segment lost 0 bases and the V segment lost 2 bases, leaving 14 bases of the junction unmatched. Germline CDR1 and CDR2: SGHVT and SQSDAQ. There are 19 residues in the CDR3. The CDR3 sequence is CASSLWVLAGGPVSYEQYV. The CDR3 DNA follows: TGTGCCAGCAGCTTATGGGTTCTCGCGGGAGGGCCTGTCTCCTACGAGCAGTACGTC.

This clone was seen ten or more times. V usage is TRBV30 and J usage is TRBJ2-5; D gene ambiguous. V lost 3 bases, J lost 2 bases, and 7 bases lay in between. This CDR3 contains 12 residues. Germline V CDR1 and CDR2: GTSNPN, SVGIG (reference sequence). In DNA, the CDR3 is TGTGCCTGGAGACCCCAGCAAGAGACCCAGTACTTC. Translating it yields CAWRPQQETQYF.

The rearrangement uses TRBV4-2 and TRBJ2-3; 11 positions match TRBD2. CDR3 length equals 14 residues. Unmatched junction bases numbered 0, after V lost 1 base and J lost 6 bases. Germline V gene lookup returns CDR1 LGHNA and CDR2 YNFKEQ. The CDR3 DNA reads TGTGCCAGCAGCCAAGGGACTAGCGGGGATACGCAGTATTTT. Protein sequence: CASSQGTSGDTQYF.

There are a few counts of this clone. The rearrangement joins TRBV19 to TRBJ2-2; perhaps TRBD2 as D (6 bases). Per the germline V gene, CDR1 is LNHDA and CDR2 is SQIVND (reference sequence). CDR3 length: 17 amino acids. With 5 bases removed from V and 1 base from J, the gap between germline ends came to 17 bases. The CDR3 nucleotides read TGTGCCAGTAGTCCCACGGGTACTAGCCTGAACACCGGGGAGCTGTTTTTT. Amino acid sequence: CASSPTGTSLNTGELFF. The full variable domain, with the rest looked up from reference TRBV19 and TRBJ2-2, is DGGITQSPKYLFRKEGQNVTLSCEQNLNHDAMYWYRQDPGQGLRLIYYSQIVNDFQKGDIAEGYSVSREKKESFPLTVTSAQKNPTAFYLCASSPTGTSLNTGELFFGEGSRLTVL.

The chain is built from TRBV7-2 and TRBJ2-2; no clear D gene. The CDR3 is made up of 14 amino acids. The germline gives CDR1 SGHTA, CDR2 FQGNSA. Trimming took off 5 bases at V and 4 bases at J, with 11 bases between the two ends. CDR3 loop: CASSPGRATGELFF. In DNA, the CDR3 is TGTGCCAGCAGCCCCGGACGGGCCACCGGGGAGCTGTTTTTT.

This rearrangement joins TRBV5-1 to TRBJ1-4; possible D gene TRBD1, 6 bases. CDR3 size: 17 residues. Germline lookup yields CDR1 SGHRS and CDR2 YFSETQ. V lost 0 bases and J lost 5, with 17 bases in between. The chain's CDR3 is CASSLAGRVRGNEKLFF. CDR3 sequence (DNA): TGCGCCAGCAGCTTGGCTGGTCGGGTCAGGGGCAATGAAAAACTGTTTTTT. The whole variable domain, remainder taken from reference TRBV5-1 and TRBJ1-4, is KAGVTQTPRYLIKTRGQQVTLSCSPISGHRSVSWYQQTPGQGLQFLFEYFSETQRNKGNFPGRFSGRQFSNSRSEMNVSTLELGDSALYLCASSLAGRVRGNEKLFFGSGTQLSVL.

This clone turned up a few times. The chain combines TRBV14 with TRBJ1-2; 8 bases are shared with TRBD1. The CDR3 contains 14 residues. Germline V CDR1 and CDR2: SGHDN, FVKESK. Losses at the gene ends were 3 bases for V and 3 bases for J; bases not matched to a gene: 3. The CDR3 protein is CASSHRDRYYGYTF. In DNA, the CDR3 is TGTGCCAGCAGCCACCGGGACAGGTACTATGGCTACACCTTC.

The chain combines TRBV27 with TRBJ1-5, with D maybe TRBD1 (5 bases). The CDR3 runs 13 residues. V was clipped by 6 bases and J by 7 bases, with 13 bases between them. Germline V gene lookup returns CDR1 MNHEY and CDR2 SMNVEV (reference sequence). In DNA, the CDR3 is TGTGCCAGCAGCTACGGGGGTGGCCAGCCCCAGCATTTT. Translation gives CASSYGGGQPQHF.

This chain links TRBV29-1 with TRBJ2-1; D is ambiguous. CDR1 and CDR2 from the germline V gene are SQVTM and ANQGSEA. The CDR3 spans 13 residues. The V gene lost 4 bases and the J gene lost 5 bases, with 12 bases spanning the gap. DNA of the CDR3: TGCAGCGTTGGGAGACAAATAAACAATGAGCAGTTCTTC. Its translation is CSVGRQINNEQFF.

The V call is TRBV19, the J call TRBJ2-1, with D uncertain. Per germline, CDR1 LNHDA and CDR2 SQIVND (reference sequence). CDR3 size: 11 residues. V lost 6 bases to trimming and J lost 9 bases, with 9 bases between them. The chain's CDR3 is CASRSVSEQFF. The DNA for the CDR3 is TGTGCCAGTAGGTCTGTAAGTGAGCAGTTCTTC.

The chain is built from TRBV7-8 and TRBJ2-2; D remains unclear. This CDR3 comprises 13 residues. Germline CDR1 SGHVS, CDR2 FQNEAQ. The germline V and J ends were trimmed by 3 bases and 5 bases, with 7 bases remaining between them. The CDR3 here is CASSLTLTGELFF. The CDR3 DNA reads as TGTGCCAGCAGCTTGACATTGACCGGGGAGCTGTTTTTT.

This clone has only a few counts. This chain uses TRBV29-1 with TRBJ1-3, with D perhaps matching TRBD1 (6 bases). CDR1 and CDR2 (germline): SQVTM, ANQGSEA. The CDR3 covers 15 residues. The V and J ends lost 1 base and 2 bases respectively, with 12 bases between them. The CDR3 reads CSVEGRGTTGNTIYF. In nucleotides, the CDR3 is TGCAGCGTTGAAGGAAGGGGGACAACTGGAAACACCATATATTTT.

Notes on this clone: Other DNA sequences in this sample translate to the same CDR3. This chain links TRBV4-1 with TRBJ2-5, with TRBD2 identical over 8 bases. This CDR3 contains 13 residues. Germline V gives CDR1 MGHRA, CDR2 YSYEKL. DNA of the CDR3: TGCGCAAGCTCGGCCAGCGGGAGCGAGACCCAGTACTTC. This codes for CASSASGSETQYF.